A selection of T cell receptor beta chains follows, all from one sample in a study of blood T cell repertoires in COVID-19. Clones were read by immunoSEQ multiplex PCR, and TCRdb kept only the in-frame ones, dropping some. Seen here are approximately 70,000 clones, about 80% observed once, and the top ten hold approximately 4.1%. Source material: peripheral blood. All receptors come from a woman in her sixties or seventies with acute or convalescent COVID-19. The CDR3 runs from the conserved cysteine through the conserved F or W. The D gene is left open where the match is weak. Size tells how often a clone was seen (once, few, many) or the class of an expanded clone, and some rows leave it out.

abundance	j_gene	v_gene	len	d_gene	CDR3aa	CDR3nt
.	TRBJ2-1	TRBV2	17	TRBD2	CASSPPRASGGGREQFF	TGTGCCAGCTCCCCCCCGAGGGCCAGCGGGGGGGGAAGAGAGCAGTTCTTC
.	TRBJ1-2	TRBV30	17	TRBD1	CAWRGGTGATPNYGYTF	TGTGCCTGGAGGGGGGGGACAGGGGCTACCCCTAACTATGGCTACACCTTC
.	TRBJ1-5	TRBV6-5	16	TRBD1	CASSNSGQGGNQPQHF	TGTGCCAGCAGTAACTCGGGACAGGGAGGCAATCAGCCCCAGCATTTT
.	TRBJ2-5	TRBV18	16	TRBD2	CASSPRSSGDQETQYF	TGTGCCAGCTCACCACGGTCTAGCGGGGACCAAGAGACCCAGTACTTC
.	TRBJ1-3	TRBV29-1	15	.	CSVEEVSGSGNTIYF	TGCAGCGTTGAAGAAGTCAGTGGCTCTGGAAACACCATATATTTT
.	TRBJ2-1	TRBV7-9	15	TRBD2	CASRSSGGTYNEQFF	TGTGCCAGCAGATCGAGCGGGGGGACCTACAATGAGCAGTTCTTC
.	TRBJ2-7	TRBV5-1	12	TRBD1	CASRPDRGEQYF	TGCGCCAGCAGACCCGACAGGGGCGAGCAGTACTTC
.	TRBJ1-2	TRBV9	14	.	CASSVTSGEGGYTF	TGTGCCAGCAGCGTCACTTCAGGGGAGGGAGGCTACACCTTC
.	TRBJ1-3	TRBV18	15	TRBD1	CASSGQWAFGNTIYF	TGTGCCAGCTCGGGACAGTGGGCTTTTGGAAACACCATATATTTT
.	TRBJ2-1	TRBV6-5	16	TRBD1	CASSSWTGIRYNEQFF	TGTGCCAGCAGTTCCTGGACAGGGATCCGCTACAATGAGCAGTTCTTC
once	TRBJ2-1	TRBV29-1	12	TRBD1	CSAEGQGEGQFF	TGCAGCGCCGAGGGACAGGGTGAAGGGCAGTTCTTC
.	TRBJ2-1	TRBV19	15	TRBD2	CASSITSDTGNEQFF	TGTGCCAGTAGTATAACTAGCGACACGGGCAATGAGCAGTTCTTC
.	TRBJ2-5	TRBV10-3	15	.	CAISVEGYERETQYF	TGTGCCATCAGTGTTGAGGGTTATGAGCGAGAGACCCAGTACTTC
.	TRBJ1-2	TRBV5-3	14	.	CARSYPGSQRGYTF	TGTGCCAGAAGCTACCCCGGGAGCCAGCGGGGCTACACCTTC
.	TRBJ1-1	TRBV6-5	13	TRBD1	CAAQDRLNTEAFF	TGTGCCGCCCAGGACAGGTTGAACACTGAAGCTTTCTTT
.	TRBJ2-5	TRBV5-1	15	.	CASSLQPRAGETQYF	TGCGCCAGCAGCCTGCAACCCAGGGCCGGAGAGACCCAGTACTTC
.	TRBJ1-2	TRBV19	14	TRBD1	CASSPGQGNYGYTF	TGTGCCAGTAGTCCGGGACAGGGCAACTATGGCTACACCTTC
.	TRBJ1-5	TRBV19	16	.	CASRSRGAASNQPQHF	TGTGCCAGTAGATCCCGGGGGGCAGCAAGCAATCAGCCCCAGCATTTT
.	TRBJ2-7	TRBV7-2	16	TRBD2	CASSLPAGGQLHEQYF	TGTGCCAGCAGCTTACCAGCGGGGGGGCAGTTACACGAGCAGTACTTC
.	TRBJ2-5	TRBV5-6	13	TRBD1	CASSRQGTETQYF	TGTGCCAGCAGCCGACAGGGCACGGAGACCCAGTACTTC
.	TRBJ1-4	TRBV4-1	16	.	CASSPGYRDPNEKLFF	TGCGCCAGCAGCCCAGGGTACAGGGATCCTAATGAAAAACTGTTTTTT
.	TRBJ2-2	TRBV7-3	13	.	CASSPGLRGELFF	TGTGCCAGCAGCCCGGGACTCCGCGGGGAGCTGTTTTTT
.	TRBJ1-1	TRBV6-5	13	.	CASSYGTGTLAFF	TGTGCCAGCAGTTACGGGACGGGGACTTTGGCTTTCTTT
.	TRBJ1-3	TRBV7-3	14	.	CASSLQGTGNTIYF	TGTGCCAGCAGCCTCCAGGGAACTGGAAACACCATATATTTT
.	TRBJ2-3	TRBV6-4	19	TRBD2	CASSDSGTSGYYSTDTQYF	TGTGCCAGCAGTGACTCGGGGACTAGCGGCTACTATAGCACAGATACGCAGTATTTT
.	TRBJ1-1	TRBV7-9	15	.	CASSWGTLMNTEAFF	TGTGCCAGCAGCTGGGGGACACTCATGAACACTGAAGCTTTCTTT
.	TRBJ1-5	TRBV5-1	16	.	CASSLAGLEGSQPQHF	TGCGCCAGCAGCCTCGCAGGGTTGGAAGGAAGTCAGCCCCAGCATTTT
.	TRBJ1-1	TRBV5-1	13	.	CASSADSRTEAFF	TGCGCCAGCAGCGCGGACAGTCGCACTGAAGCTTTCTTT
.	TRBJ1-3	TRBV19	17	TRBD1	CASSIVPGGFGGNTIYF	TGTGCCAGTAGTATAGTGCCAGGGGGCTTCGGTGGAAACACCATATATTTT
.	TRBJ2-2	TRBV9	13	.	CASSVALTGELFF	TGTGCCAGCAGCGTAGCTCTAACCGGGGAGCTGTTTTTT
.	TRBJ1-1	TRBV2	14	TRBD1	CASSGHRGGTEAFF	TGTGCCAGCAGTGGCCACAGGGGGGGCACTGAAGCTTTCTTT
.	TRBJ2-1	TRBV25-1	14	.	CASSPPSTYNEQFF	TGTGCCAGCAGTCCCCCTTCGACTTACAATGAGCAGTTCTTC
once	TRBJ2-3	TRBV9	16	TRBD2	CASSVVGDYYTDTQYF	TGTGCCAGCAGCGTAGTTGGGGACTACTACACAGATACGCAGTATTTT
.	TRBJ1-6	TRBV10-1	13	.	CASRRGSNSPLHF	TGCGCCAGCAGAAGGGGTTCGAATTCACCCCTCCACTTT
medium-sized	TRBJ1-6	TRBV5-6	17	.	CASSNPDDRQAGSPLHF	TGTGCCAGCAGCAATCCTGACGACAGGCAGGCGGGTTCACCCCTCCACTTT
.	TRBJ1-3	TRBV2	14	TRBD1	CASRAGGDRNTIYF	TGTGCCAGCAGGGCAGGGGGCGATCGAAACACCATATATTTT
.	TRBJ1-5	TRBV5-6	14	.	CASRRQGSNQPQHF	TGTGCCAGCAGGCGGCAGGGTAGCAATCAGCCCCAGCATTTT
.	TRBJ2-7	TRBV11-2	12	.	CASSASSYEQYF	TGTGCCAGCAGCGCCAGCTCCTACGAGCAGTACTTC
.	TRBJ1-4	TRBV7-9	16	TRBD1	CASSRIRAGTGEELFF	TGTGCCAGCAGCCGCATAAGAGCCGGGACAGGGGAAGAACTGTTTTTT
.	TRBJ1-3	TRBV5-6	16	.	CASSLYVGNSGNTIYF	TGTGCCAGCAGCTTGTACGTGGGCAACTCTGGAAACACCATATATTTT
.	TRBJ1-1	TRBV6-5	15	.	CASSGGWVGNTEAFF	TGTGCCAGCTCCGGGGGGTGGGTAGGGAACACTGAAGCTTTCTTT
.	TRBJ1-5	TRBV7-2	16	TRBD1	CASSLSGTGGGQPQHF	TGTGCCAGCAGCTTAAGTGGGACAGGGGGCGGGCAGCCCCAGCATTTT
.	TRBJ2-1	TRBV2	13	.	CASSPENGGKQFF	TGTGCCAGCAGTCCCGAAAACGGGGGTAAGCAGTTCTTC
.	TRBJ1-3	TRBV2	15	.	CASRRDTYSGNTIYF	TGTGCCAGCAGGAGGGACACCTACTCTGGAAACACCATATATTTT